Presented here are 29 T cell receptor beta chains from one specimen sequenced in a study of Graves' ophthalmopathy and Graves' hyperthyroidism. Using RNA transcripts, the TCR beta CDR3 regions were amplified. Second-round multiplex PCR followed a first-round RT-PCR using HTBI primers. Via MiXCR, TCRdb re-called the multiplex PCR reads, giving one row per CDR3 protein. The repertoire consists of around 1,200,000 distinct CDR3 sequences, with about 36% occurring once and the leading ten covering roughly 11%. Sequencing was done on a sample of peripheral blood or thyroid tissue (not recorded which). These receptors were taken from an adult man with Graves' hyperthyroidism.

The table lists this clonotype with many counts. V and J are TRBV7-6 and TRBJ2-2; D possibly uses TRBD1 or TRBD2 (7 bases each). Trimming removed 1 base from V and 0 bases from J, with 12 bases in between. This CDR3 region has 17 residues. In germline, CDR1 is SGHVS, CDR2 FNYEAQ. CDR3 in amino acids: CASSLGRGGTNTGELFF. The CDR3 DNA reads TGTGCCAGCAGCTTAGGCAGGGGGGGAACGAACACCGGGGAGCTGTTTTTT. Drawing the rest from reference TRBV7-6 and TRBJ2-2, the complete variable domain is GAGVSQSPRYKVTKRGQDVALRCDPISGHVSLYWYRQALGQGPEFLTYFNYEAQQDKSGLPNDRFSAERPEGSISTLTIQRTEQRDSAMYRCASSLGRGGTNTGELFFGEGSRLTVL.

The chain is built from TRBV20-1 and TRBJ2-7, with 7 nucleotides matching TRBD2. Per the germline V gene, CDR1 is DFQATT and CDR2 is SNEGSKA (reference sequence). This CDR3 has 12 amino acids. CDR3 in amino acids: CSPRGESYEQYF. In DNA form, the CDR3 reads TGCAGCCCCCGGGGGGAATCCTACGAGCAGTACTTC.

This chain joins TRBV25-1 and TRBJ2-1; 7 nucleotides align to TRBD1. V dropped 6 bases and J dropped 5; count of bases not matched to a gene: 10. Germline CDR1 is MGHDK and CDR2 is SYGVNS. This CDR3 spans 15 amino acids. The CDR3 region has the DNA TGTGCCAGCAGCCTGACAGGGAGCCTCGACAATGAGCAGTTCTTC. The encoded protein is CASSLTGSLDNEQFF. Combining the CDR3 with reference TRBV25-1 and TRBJ2-1 gives the whole variable domain EADIYQTPRYLVIGTGKKITLECSQTMGHDKMYWYQQDPGMELHLIHYSYGVNSTEKGDLSSESTVSRIRTEHFPLTLESARPSHTSQYLCASSLTGSLDNEQFFGPGTRLTVL.

The chain has TRBV10-3 and TRBJ2-5, with 7 bases fitting TRBD2. Per germline, CDR1 ENHRY and CDR2 SYGVKD. V was clipped by 0 bases and J by 4 bases; unmatched bases: 5. CDR3 length: 15 residues. The CDR3 reads CAISESGGSSETQYF. The CDR3 coding sequence is TGTGCCATCAGTGAGTCGGGCGGGAGCTCAGAGACCCAGTACTTC.

This rearrangement joins TRBV20-1 to TRBJ2-5, with a possible D match to TRBD2 (5 bases). V lost 2 bases, J lost 4 bases, and 14 bases lay in between. This CDR3 region has 14 residues. Germline CDR1 is DFQATT and CDR2 is SNEGSKA (reference sequence). CDR3 residues: CSARPLNGGETQYF. As DNA, the CDR3 is TGCAGTGCTAGACCCCTAAACGGAGGAGAGACCCAGTACTTC.

This chain connects TRBV6-5 to TRBJ2-7; no definite D call. Between the trimmed V and J ends, which lost 6 bases and 6 bases, there was a span of 12 bases. Germline loops: CDR1 MNHEY, CDR2 SVGAGI. CDR3 length equals 12 residues. CDR3 protein: CASSPGPTEQYF. The CDR3 nucleotides read TGTGCCAGCAGCCCCGGGCCAACCGAGCAGTACTTC.

The chain recombines TRBV28 with TRBJ1-1; TRBD1 is a possible D gene (5 bases). CDR1 is MDHEN, CDR2 SYDVKM, per germline. V lost 2 bases and J lost 4, with 17 bases in between. CDR3 length equals 16 residues. The CDR3 bases are TGTGCCAGCAGTTTAATGGCAGGGATCGGTGGCACTGAAGCTTTCTTT. It is translated as CASSLMAGIGGTEAFF.

This clonotype was seen only once. The genes are TRBV20-1 and TRBJ2-2; 8 nucleotides agree with TRBD2. The CDR3 contains 21 residues. Germline loops: CDR1 DFQATT, CDR2 SNEGSKA (reference sequence). The V segment lost 3 bases and the J segment 5 bases; nucleotides outside the gene matches: 26. In nucleotides, the CDR3 is TGCAGTGCTAGCCCCAGGGTTCGAGCGGGGGCCGACTTTGAGTATACCGGGGAGCTGTTTTTT. Its protein is CSASPRVRAGADFEYTGELFF.

This clonotype occurred a few times. This rearrangement joins TRBV10-2 to TRBJ1-5; weak D call: TRBD1 (6 bases). The germline V and J ends were trimmed by 1 base and 3 bases, with 10 bases remaining between them. CDR3 size: 15 residues. Germline V gives CDR1 WSHSY, CDR2 SAAADI. The CDR3 loop reads CASSEYRAHNQPQHF. The CDR3 DNA sequence: TGCGCCAGCAGTGAGTACAGGGCCCACAATCAGCCCCAGCATTTT.

In regard to this clonotype: One junction end disagrees with the germline gene, perhaps due to a read error. The V gene is TRBV10-3, the J gene TRBJ2-7; 8 positions agree with TRBD1. Germline lookup yields CDR1 ENHRY and CDR2 SYGVKD. CDR3 length: 14 residues. CDR3 nucleotides: TGTGCCAGCAGTGGGGACAGGCACAGCCACGAGCAGTACTTC. This gives the protein CASSGDRHSHEQYF.

This clonotype was seen at least ten times. J is TRBJ1-2 and V is TRBV12-3 or TRBV12-4, with D hard to call. V dropped 5 bases and J dropped 8 bases, with 15 bases sitting between them. The CDR3 has 13 residues. The DNA for the CDR3 is TGTGCCAGCAGTCTTAGGGAGACGGTGGGCTACACCTTC. It specifies CASSLRETVGYTF.

This clonotype was seen at least ten times. This chain connects TRBV6-5 to TRBJ1-1, with 9 nucleotides matching TRBD1. The germline gives CDR1 MNHEY, CDR2 SVGAGI. Trimming at V came to 0 bases and at J to 2 bases, leaving 10 bases not matched to a gene. The CDR3 covers 18 residues. CDR3 coding DNA: TGTGCCAGCAGTTACTCATTCCCGGGACAGGGCCTAAACACTGAAGCTTTCTTT. Its translation: CASSYSFPGQGLNTEAFF.

The sample holds many counts of this clonotype. The gene calls are TRBV7-2 and TRBJ2-7, with 7 bases fitting TRBD1. The trim removed 5 bases at V and 2 bases at J, leaving 9 bases unmatched. The CDR3 consists of 15 residues. Germline CDR1 and CDR2: SGHTA and FQGNSA. The CDR3 nucleotides read TGTGCCAGCAGCCAGACGTCAGGGGGACCCTACGAGCAGTACTTC. The encoded protein is CASSQTSGGPYEQYF.

The chain uses TRBV29-1 and TRBJ2-2; D unresolved. The CDR3 has 12 amino acids. Germline-derived CDR1 and CDR2 are SQVTM and ANQGSEA. Written as DNA, the CDR3 is TGCAGTGCCTTGGCGGACACCGGGGAGCTGTTTTTT. Its translation is CSALADTGELFF.

The chain links TRBV30 to TRBJ2-7; perhaps TRBD1 as D (6 bases). The CDR3 is 13 residues long. With 3 bases removed from V and 3 bases from J, the gap between germline ends came to 12 bases. Per germline, CDR1 GTSNPN and CDR2 SVGIG (reference sequence). Here the CDR3 reads CAWSQGINYEQYF. In DNA form, the CDR3 reads TGTGCCTGGAGCCAGGGGATCAACTACGAGCAGTACTTC. The full variable domain, its missing parts supplied by reference TRBV30 and TRBJ2-7, is SQTIHQWPATLVQPVGSPLSLECTVEGTSNPNLYWYRQAAGRGLQLLFYSVGIGQISSEVPQNLSASRPQDRQFILSSKKLLLSDSGFYLCAWSQGINYEQYFGPGTRLTVT.

This chain links TRBV7-3 with TRBJ1-4, with TRBD1 identical over 9 bases. The germline V gene has CDR1 SGHTA and CDR2 FQGTGA. The CDR3 spans 15 residues. V lost 5 bases and J lost 7; bases outside the gene matches: 8. CDR3 sequence: CASSPPGQGVEKLFF. The CDR3 DNA follows: TGTGCCAGCAGCCCGCCGGGACAGGGTGTTGAAAAACTGTTTTTT.

This clonotype was recorded many times. V and J are TRBV6-5 and TRBJ1-1; unclear D gene. Per the germline V gene, CDR1 is MNHEY and CDR2 is SVGAGI. The CDR3 consists of 14 residues. V shed 6 bases and J shed 1 base, with 12 bases lying between them. The CDR3 sequence is CASRDVNRNTEAFF. Here the CDR3 DNA reads TGTGCCAGCAGAGACGTCAACAGGAACACTGAAGCTTTCTTT.

This clonotype was recorded many times. The chain uses TRBV7-8 and TRBJ2-5; TRBD2 might be the D (6 bases). The ends were cut back, 5 bases at V and 2 bases at J, with 15 bases in the middle. This CDR3 region has 15 residues. Germline loops: CDR1 SGHVS, CDR2 FQNEAQ. CDR3 region: CASSTGTSKQETQYF. Here the CDR3 DNA reads TGTGCCAGCAGCACTGGGACTTCAAAACAAGAGACCCAGTACTTC.

The chain combines TRBV10-3 with TRBJ1-5, with 10 bases that match TRBD1. The trim removed 9 bases at V and 3 bases at J, leaving 8 bases unmatched. From germline, CDR1 is ENHRY and CDR2 SYGVKD. CDR3 length equals 15 residues. This chain's CDR3 is CAIGTGDLVNQPQHF. Here the CDR3 DNA reads TGTGCCATAGGGACAGGGGATTTGGTCAATCAGCCCCAGCATTTT.

The chain uses TRBV9 and TRBJ2-7, with D possibly TRBD1 on 5 matching bases. Trimming removed 4 bases from V and 3 bases from J, with 17 bases in between. Germline CDR1 is SGDLS and CDR2 is YYNGEE. The CDR3 consists of 15 residues. CDR3 nucleotide sequence: TGTGCCAGCAGCCAGGGCAGCCTGGGCGACTACGAGCAGTACTTC. It is translated as CASSQGSLGDYEQYF.

This clonotype has more than one count but fewer than ten. The chain couples TRBV5-8 to TRBJ1-2; D not certain. The CDR3 is 16 amino acids. Trimming stripped 0 bases from V and 8 bases from J, with 20 bases between. Germline-derived CDR1 and CDR2 are SGHTS and YDEGEE. The DNA for the CDR3 is TGTGCCAGCAGCTTGGACCCTCGATCGGAGAGGGAGGGCTACACCTTC. Encoded protein: CASSLDPRSEREGYTF.

J is TRBJ1-3 and V is TRBV9, with 7 positions matching TRBD1. J gave up 2 bases and V 3 bases, and 8 bases lay outside the gene matches. The CDR3 runs 16 residues. The germline gives CDR1 SGDLS, CDR2 YYNGEE. In DNA form, the CDR3 reads TGTGCCAGCAGCGCAGCGGGAACAGGGGCTGGAAACACCATATATTTT. Encoded protein: CASSAAGTGAGNTIYF.

This clonotype was seen many times. The V gene is TRBV19, the J gene TRBJ1-5; a weak D match, TRBD1 (5 bases). Trimming cost V 3 bases and J 0 bases, with 15 bases left between them. From germline, CDR1 is LNHDA and CDR2 SQIVND (reference sequence). This CDR3 spans 17 amino acids. The CDR3 loop reads CASSIVQGIRSNQPQHF. Here the CDR3 DNA reads TGTGCCAGTAGTATCGTCCAGGGCATTCGTAGCAATCAGCCCCAGCATTTT.

The genes are TRBV12-3 or TRBV12-4 and TRBJ2-5; tentative D call: TRBD1 (5 bases). The CDR3 contains 11 residues. V shed 2 bases and J shed 11 bases, with 9 bases lying between them. Written as DNA, the CDR3 is TGTGCCAGCAGTTTACCAGGGAATCAGTACTTC. This sequence encodes CASSLPGNQYF.

This chain uses TRBV20-1 with TRBJ2-2; 11 bases fit TRBD2. V was pared by 6 bases and J by 7 bases, with 10 bases of the junction left unmatched. The CDR3 has 15 amino acids. The germline V gene encodes CDR1 DFQATT and CDR2 SNEGSKA (reference sequence). CDR3 coding DNA: TGCAGTGCCAAATTAGCGGGAGGGCCTCACGGGGAGCTGTTTTTT. This codes for CSAKLAGGPHGELFF.

This chain joins TRBV6-2 or TRBV6-3 and TRBJ2-5; 12 bases match TRBD2. CDR3 length: 16 residues. Germline-derived CDR1 and CDR2 are MNHEY and SVGEGT. Trimming at V came to 5 bases and at J to 4 bases, leaving 8 bases not matched to a gene. This CDR3 reads CASSRLAGVSRETQYF. The CDR3 nucleotides are TGTGCCAGCAGTCGACTAGCGGGAGTAAGTCGAGAGACCCAGTACTTC.

Ten or more counts support this clonotype. The chain uses TRBV10-2 and TRBJ1-1; tentative D call: TRBD1 (5 bases). The CDR3 sequence is 16 residues long. The germline V and J ends were trimmed by 0 bases and 3 bases, with 14 bases remaining between them. CDR1 and CDR2 (germline): WSHSY, SAAADI. As DNA, the CDR3 is TGCGCCAGCAGTGAGTCAGTTAGGGACCCCTACACTGAAGCTTTCTTT. The encoded protein is CASSESVRDPYTEAFF.

This clonotype occurred many times. The rearrangement joins TRBV7-9 to TRBJ2-7; 9 bases line up with TRBD1. The CDR3 loop spans 13 amino acids. Germline V gene sequence: CDR1 SEHNR, CDR2 FQNEAQ (reference sequence). Germline trimming cut 5 bases from V and 6 bases from J; bases unmatched to any gene: 5. DNA of the CDR3: TGTGCCAGCAGCAACACAGGGGGCGGCGAGCAGTACTTC. Its translation is CASSNTGGGEQYF.

In its sample, this clonotype was seen many times. The rearrangement joins TRBV7-8 to TRBJ1-4; TRBD1 agrees at 11 bases. The germline CDR1 and CDR2 sequences are SGHVS and FQNEAQ. The CDR3 has 18 residues. V was pared by 2 bases and J by 5 bases, with 10 bases of the junction left unmatched. The CDR3 loop is CASSLSVAGDRGNEKLFF. The CDR3 nucleotides are TGTGCCAGCAGCTTAAGTGTCGCGGGGGACAGGGGGAATGAAAAACTGTTTTTT.